This record concerns one TCR beta chain sequence. This sample was taken from a study of blood T cell repertoires in COVID-19. The V gene's germline CDR1 is SGHRS and CDR2 YFSETQ. V was trimmed by 4 bases and J by 2 bases, leaving 17 bases between them. The CDR3 covers 16 residues. Assay used: immunoSEQ multiplex PCR; TCRdb lists only in-frame clones, some missing. The repertoire holds roughly 250,000 clones, with around 88% as singletons. Sequencing input: PBMCs or T cells enriched from blood (not recorded which). The clonotype originates from a woman between 40 and 55 years old with acute COVID-19. The gene calls are TRBV5-1 and TRBJ2-3, with D perhaps TRBD1 (7 bases). CDR3 sequence (DNA): TGCGCCAGCAGCCCAGGCGACAGGGAGGACACAGATACGCAGTATTTT. Translating it yields CASSPGDREDTDTQYF.